The subject of this entry is one T cell receptor (beta chain). The assay was immunoSEQ multiplex PCR, and TCRdb's table has in-frame clones only and misses some. The sample records roughly 120,000 clones, approximately 74% being singletons. The data were obtained in a study of blood T cell repertoires in COVID-19. Study details: From the United States, Italy and Spain came samples of acute and convalescent COVID-19. Sources were T cells, B-cell-depleted T cells, or PBMCs; the material itself was cDNA or gDNA.

Trimming cost V 2 bases and J 3 bases, with 13 bases left between them. Germline CDR1 and CDR2: MNHEY and SVGAGI. This CDR3 is built from 16 residues. This chain joins TRBV6-5 and TRBJ1-4; perhaps TRBD1 as D (5 bases). Sequenced material: peripheral blood. This TCR came from an older man with COVID-19, enrolled during active disease. CDR3: CASSYSGGVANEKLFF. The DNA of the CDR3 is TGTGCCAGCAGTTACAGCGGGGGTGTGGCTAATGAAAAACTGTTTTTT.